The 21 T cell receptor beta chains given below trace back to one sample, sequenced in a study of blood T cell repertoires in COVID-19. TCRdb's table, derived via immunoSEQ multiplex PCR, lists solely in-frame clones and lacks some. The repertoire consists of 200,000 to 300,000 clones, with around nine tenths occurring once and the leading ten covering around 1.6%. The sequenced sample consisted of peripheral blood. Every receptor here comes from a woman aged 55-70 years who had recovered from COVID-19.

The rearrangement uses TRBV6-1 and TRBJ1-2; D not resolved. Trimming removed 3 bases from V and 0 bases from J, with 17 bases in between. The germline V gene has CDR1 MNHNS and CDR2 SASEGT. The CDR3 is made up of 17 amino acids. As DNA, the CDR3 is TGTGCCAGCAGTGAGCTCGAGAGGCCCTCCTCTAACTATGGCTACACCTTC. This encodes CASSELERPSSNYGYTF.

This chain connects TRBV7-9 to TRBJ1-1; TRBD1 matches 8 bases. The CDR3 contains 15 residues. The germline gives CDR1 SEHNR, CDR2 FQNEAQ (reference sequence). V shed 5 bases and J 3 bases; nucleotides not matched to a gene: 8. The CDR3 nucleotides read TGTGCCAGCAGCGTAGTGGGACAGGTCGACACTGAAGCTTTCTTT. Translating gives CASSVVGQVDTEAFF.

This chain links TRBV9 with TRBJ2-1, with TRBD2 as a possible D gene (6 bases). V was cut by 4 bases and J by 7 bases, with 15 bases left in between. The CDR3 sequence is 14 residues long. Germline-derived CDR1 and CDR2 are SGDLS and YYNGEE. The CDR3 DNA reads TGTGCCAGCAGCAATACGGGCGGGGTGAATGAGCAGTTCTTC. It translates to CASSNTGGVNEQFF.

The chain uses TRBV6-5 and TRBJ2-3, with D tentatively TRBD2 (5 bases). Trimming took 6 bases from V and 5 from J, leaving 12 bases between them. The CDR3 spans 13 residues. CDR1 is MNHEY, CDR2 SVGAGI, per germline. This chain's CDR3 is CASRPPGRDTQYF. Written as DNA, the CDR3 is TGTGCCAGCAGACCCCCGGGGAGAGATACGCAGTATTTT.

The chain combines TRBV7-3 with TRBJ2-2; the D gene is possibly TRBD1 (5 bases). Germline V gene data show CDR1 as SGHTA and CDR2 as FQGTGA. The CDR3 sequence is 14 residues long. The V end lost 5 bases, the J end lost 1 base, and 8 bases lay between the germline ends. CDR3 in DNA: TGTGCCAGCAGCAAGGGGTTGAACACCGGGGAGCTGTTTTTT. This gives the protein CASSKGLNTGELFF.

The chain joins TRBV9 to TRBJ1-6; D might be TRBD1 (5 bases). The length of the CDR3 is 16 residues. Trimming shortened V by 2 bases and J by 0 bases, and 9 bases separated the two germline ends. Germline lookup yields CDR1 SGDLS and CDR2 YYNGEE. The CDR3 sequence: CASSVGGGSYNSPLHF. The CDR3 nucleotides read TGTGCCAGCAGCGTCGGCGGGGGCTCCTATAATTCACCCCTCCACTTT. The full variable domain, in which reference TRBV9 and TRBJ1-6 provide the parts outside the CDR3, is DSGVTQTPKHLITATGQRVTLRCSPRSGDLSVYWYQQSLDQGLQFLIQYYNGEERAKGNILERFSAQQFPDLHSELNLSSLELGDSALYFCASSVGGGSYNSPLHFGNGTRLTVT.

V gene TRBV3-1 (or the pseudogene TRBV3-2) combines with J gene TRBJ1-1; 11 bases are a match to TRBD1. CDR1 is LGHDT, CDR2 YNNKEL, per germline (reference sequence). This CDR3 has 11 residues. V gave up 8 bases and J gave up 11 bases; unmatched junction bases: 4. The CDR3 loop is CASGQGAQAFF. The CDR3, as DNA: TGTGCCAGCGGACAGGGGGCGCAGGCTTTCTTT.

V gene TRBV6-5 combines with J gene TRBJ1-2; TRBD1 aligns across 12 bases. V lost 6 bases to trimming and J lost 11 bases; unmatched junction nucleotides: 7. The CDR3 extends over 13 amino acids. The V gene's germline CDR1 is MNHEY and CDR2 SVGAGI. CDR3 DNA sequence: TGTGCCAGCAGCTCCCGGGACAGGGGGCGATACACCTTC. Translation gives CASSSRDRGRYTF.

CDR3 in amino acids: CASSSTTASATNEKLFF. In DNA form, the CDR3 reads TGTGCCAGCAGCTCCACCACCGCCAGTGCAACTAATGAAAAACTGTTTTTT. The chain joins TRBV5-6 to TRBJ1-4; D is uncertain. The germline V gene encodes CDR1 SGHDT and CDR2 YYEEEE. The V gene lost 3 bases and the J gene lost 0 bases, with 15 bases spanning the gap. The CDR3 loop spans 17 amino acids. The full variable domain, in which reference TRBV5-6 and TRBJ1-4 provide the parts outside the CDR3, is DAGVTQSPTHLIKTRGQQVTLRCSPKSGHDTVSWYQQALGQGPQFIFQYYEEEERQRGNFPDRFSGHQFPNYSSELNVNALLLGDSALYLCASSSTTASATNEKLFFGSGTQLSVL.

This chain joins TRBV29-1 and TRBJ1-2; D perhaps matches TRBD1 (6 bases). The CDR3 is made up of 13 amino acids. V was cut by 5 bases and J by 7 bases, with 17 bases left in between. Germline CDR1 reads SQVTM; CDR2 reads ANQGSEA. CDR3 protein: CSVWEGEVVGYTF. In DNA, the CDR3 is TGCAGCGTTTGGGAGGGGGAGGTGGTTGGCTACACCTTC.

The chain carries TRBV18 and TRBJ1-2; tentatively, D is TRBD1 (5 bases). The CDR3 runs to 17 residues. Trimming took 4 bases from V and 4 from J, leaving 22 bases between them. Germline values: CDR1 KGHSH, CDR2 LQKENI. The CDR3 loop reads CASSLDHAVGVGYGYTF. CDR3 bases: TGTGCCAGCTCACTAGACCACGCAGTAGGGGTTGGCTATGGCTACACCTTC.

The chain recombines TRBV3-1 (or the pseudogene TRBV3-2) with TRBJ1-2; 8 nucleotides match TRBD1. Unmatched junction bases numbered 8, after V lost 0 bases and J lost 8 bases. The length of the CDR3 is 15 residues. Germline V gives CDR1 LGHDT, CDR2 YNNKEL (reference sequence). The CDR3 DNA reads TGTGCCAGCAGCCAAGATTTAGCAGGGGGCCGCGGCTACACCTTC. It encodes CASSQDLAGGRGYTF.

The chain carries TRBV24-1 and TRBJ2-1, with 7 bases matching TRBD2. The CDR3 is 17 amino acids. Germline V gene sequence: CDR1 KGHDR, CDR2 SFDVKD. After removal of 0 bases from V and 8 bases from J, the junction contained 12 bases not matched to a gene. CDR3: CATSDLRDPHGRYEQFF. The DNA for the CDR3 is TGTGCCACCAGTGATTTGAGGGACCCCCACGGGAGGTATGAGCAGTTCTTC.

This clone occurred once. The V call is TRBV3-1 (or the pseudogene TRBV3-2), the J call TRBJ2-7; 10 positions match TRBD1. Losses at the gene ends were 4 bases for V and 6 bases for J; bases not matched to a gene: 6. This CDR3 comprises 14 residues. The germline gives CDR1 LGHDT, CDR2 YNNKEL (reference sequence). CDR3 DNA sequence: TGTGCCAGCAGCCGACAGGGGGCGGAGGGCGAGCAGTACTTC. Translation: CASSRQGAEGEQYF.

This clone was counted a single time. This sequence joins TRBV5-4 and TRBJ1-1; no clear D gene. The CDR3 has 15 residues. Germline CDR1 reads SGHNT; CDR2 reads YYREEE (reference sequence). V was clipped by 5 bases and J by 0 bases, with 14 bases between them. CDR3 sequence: CASRDPGRVNTEAFF. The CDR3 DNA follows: TGTGCCAGCAGGGACCCTGGGCGGGTGAACACTGAAGCTTTCTTT.

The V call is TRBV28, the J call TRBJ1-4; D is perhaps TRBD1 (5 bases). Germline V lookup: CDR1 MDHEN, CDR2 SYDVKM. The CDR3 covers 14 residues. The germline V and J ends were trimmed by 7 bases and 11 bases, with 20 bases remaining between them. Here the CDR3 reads CASTMDGLGRKLFF. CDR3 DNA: TGTGCCAGCACCATGGATGGCTTGGGGCGGAAACTGTTTTTT.

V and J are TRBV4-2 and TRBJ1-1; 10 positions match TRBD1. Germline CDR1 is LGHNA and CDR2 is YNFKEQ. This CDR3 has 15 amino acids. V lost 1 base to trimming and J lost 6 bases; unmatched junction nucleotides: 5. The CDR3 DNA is TGTGCCAGCAGCCAAGCCGGGACAGGGGCTCCTGAAGCTTTCTTT. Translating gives CASSQAGTGAPEAFF.

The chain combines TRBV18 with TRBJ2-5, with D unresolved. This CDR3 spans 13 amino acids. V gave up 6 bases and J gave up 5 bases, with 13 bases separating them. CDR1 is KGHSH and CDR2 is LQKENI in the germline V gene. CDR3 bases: TGTGCCAGCTCCCCTGTCCACCGGGAGACCCAGTACTTC. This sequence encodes CASSPVHRETQYF.

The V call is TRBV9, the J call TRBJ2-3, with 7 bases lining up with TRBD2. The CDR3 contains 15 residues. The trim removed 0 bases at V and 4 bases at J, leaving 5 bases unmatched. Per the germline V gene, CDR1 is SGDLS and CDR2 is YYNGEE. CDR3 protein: CASSVAGGLPDTQYF. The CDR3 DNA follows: TGTGCCAGCAGCGTAGCGGGGGGTCTCCCAGATACGCAGTATTTT.

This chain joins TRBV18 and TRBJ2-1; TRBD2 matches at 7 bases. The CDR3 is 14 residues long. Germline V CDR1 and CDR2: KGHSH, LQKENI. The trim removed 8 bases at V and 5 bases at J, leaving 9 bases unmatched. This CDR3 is CASRLGGVDNEQFF. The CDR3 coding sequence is TGTGCCAGCCGGCTGGGGGGGGTTGACAATGAGCAGTTCTTC.

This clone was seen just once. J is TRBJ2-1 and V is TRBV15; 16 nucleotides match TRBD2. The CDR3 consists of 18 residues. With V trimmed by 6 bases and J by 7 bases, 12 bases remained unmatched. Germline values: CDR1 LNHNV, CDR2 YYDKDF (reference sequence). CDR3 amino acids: CATSKGTSGGGPRNEQFF. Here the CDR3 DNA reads TGTGCCACCAGTAAGGGGACTAGCGGGGGGGGCCCCAGAAATGAGCAGTTCTTC.